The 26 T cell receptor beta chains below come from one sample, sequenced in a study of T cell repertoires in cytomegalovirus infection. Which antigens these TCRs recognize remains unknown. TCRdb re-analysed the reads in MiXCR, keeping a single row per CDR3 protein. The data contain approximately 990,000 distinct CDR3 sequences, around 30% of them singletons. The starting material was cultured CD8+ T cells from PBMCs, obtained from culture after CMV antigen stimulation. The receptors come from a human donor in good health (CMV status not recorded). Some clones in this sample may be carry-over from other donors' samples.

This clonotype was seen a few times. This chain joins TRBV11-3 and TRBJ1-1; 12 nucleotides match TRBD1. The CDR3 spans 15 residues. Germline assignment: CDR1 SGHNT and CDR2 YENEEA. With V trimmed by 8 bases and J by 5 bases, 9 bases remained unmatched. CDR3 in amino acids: CASHFGGQGATEAFF. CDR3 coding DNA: TGTGCCAGCCATTTTGGGGGACAGGGGGCAACTGAAGCTTTCTTT.

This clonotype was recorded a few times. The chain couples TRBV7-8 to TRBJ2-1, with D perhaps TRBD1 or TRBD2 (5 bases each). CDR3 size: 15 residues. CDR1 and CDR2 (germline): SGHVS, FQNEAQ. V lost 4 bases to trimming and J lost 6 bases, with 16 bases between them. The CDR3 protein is CASSSRGAPSNEQFF. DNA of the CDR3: TGTGCCAGCAGCTCCCGGGGCGCCCCCTCCAATGAGCAGTTCTTC.

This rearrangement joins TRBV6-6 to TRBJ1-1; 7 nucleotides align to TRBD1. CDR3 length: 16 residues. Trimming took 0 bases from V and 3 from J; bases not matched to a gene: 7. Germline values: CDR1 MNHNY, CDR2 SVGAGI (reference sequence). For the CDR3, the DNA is TGTGCCAGCAGTTACTCGACAGGGTTTATGGACACTGAAGCTTTCTTT. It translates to CASSYSTGFMDTEAFF.

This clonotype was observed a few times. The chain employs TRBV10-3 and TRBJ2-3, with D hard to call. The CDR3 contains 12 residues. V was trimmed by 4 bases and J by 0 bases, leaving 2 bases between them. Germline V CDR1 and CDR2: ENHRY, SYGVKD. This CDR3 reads CAISVSTDTQYF. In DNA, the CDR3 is TGTGCCATCAGTGTAAGCACAGATACGCAGTATTTT.

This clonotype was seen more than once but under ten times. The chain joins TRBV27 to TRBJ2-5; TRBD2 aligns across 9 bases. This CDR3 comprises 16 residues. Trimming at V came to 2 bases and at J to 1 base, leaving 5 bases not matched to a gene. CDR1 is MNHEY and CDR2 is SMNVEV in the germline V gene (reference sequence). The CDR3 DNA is TGTGCCAGCAGTTTAATCGGCGGGGGGGCCCAAGAGACCCAGTACTTC. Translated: CASSLIGGGAQETQYF.

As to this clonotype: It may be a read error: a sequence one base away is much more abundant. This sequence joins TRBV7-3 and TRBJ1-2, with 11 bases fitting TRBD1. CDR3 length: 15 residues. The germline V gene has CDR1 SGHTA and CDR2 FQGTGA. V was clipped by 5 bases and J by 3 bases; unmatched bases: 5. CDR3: CASSHGTGGDYGYTF. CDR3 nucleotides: TGTGCCAGCAGCCACGGGACAGGGGGTGACTATGGCTACACCTTC. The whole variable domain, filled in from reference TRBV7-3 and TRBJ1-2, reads GAGVSQTPSNKVTEKGKYVELRCDPISGHTALYWYRQSLGQGPEFLIYFQGTGAADDSGLPNDRFFAVRPEGSVSTLKIQRTERGDSAVYLCASSHGTGGDYGYTFGSGTRLTVV.

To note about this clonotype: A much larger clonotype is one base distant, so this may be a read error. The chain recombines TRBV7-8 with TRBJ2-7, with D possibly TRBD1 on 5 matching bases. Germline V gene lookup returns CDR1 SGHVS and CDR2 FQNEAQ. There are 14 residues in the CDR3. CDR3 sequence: CASSLRTPSYEQCV. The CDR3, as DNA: TGTGCCAGCAGCTTAAGGACACCCTCCTACGAGCAGTGCGTC.

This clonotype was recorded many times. The CDR3 loop reads CASSLGAGGSFYNEQFF. As DNA, the CDR3 is TGTGCCAGCAGCTTAGGGGCGGGGGGTTCCTTCTACAATGAGCAGTTCTTC. The rearrangement joins TRBV7-6 to TRBJ2-1; 8 nucleotides align to TRBD2. V gave up 1 base and J gave up 3 bases; unmatched junction bases: 8. Germline V gives CDR1 SGHVS, CDR2 FNYEAQ. The CDR3 is made up of 17 amino acids.

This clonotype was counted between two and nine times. Here the CDR3 reads CASSFGSVNTEAFF. The DNA for the CDR3 is TGTGCCAGCAGTTTCGGATCCGTGAACACTGAAGCTTTCTTT. J is TRBJ1-1 and V is TRBV27; D is unclear. From germline, CDR1 is MNHEY and CDR2 SMNVEV (reference sequence). The CDR3 is 14 residues long. The V end lost 3 bases, the J end lost 0 bases, and 8 bases lay between the germline ends.

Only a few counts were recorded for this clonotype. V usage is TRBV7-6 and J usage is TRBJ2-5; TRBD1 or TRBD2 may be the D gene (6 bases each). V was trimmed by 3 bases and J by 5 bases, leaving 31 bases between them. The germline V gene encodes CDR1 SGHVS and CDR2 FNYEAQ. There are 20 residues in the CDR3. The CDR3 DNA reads TGTGCCAGCAGCTTTTCAACTAAATTAGTGGTACCGGGGGCATCGGAGACCCAGTACTTC. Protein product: CASSFSTKLVVPGASETQYF.

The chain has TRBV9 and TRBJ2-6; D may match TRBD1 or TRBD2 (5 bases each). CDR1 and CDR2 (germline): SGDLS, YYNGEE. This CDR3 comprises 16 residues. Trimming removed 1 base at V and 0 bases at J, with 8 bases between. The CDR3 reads CASSVSGHSGANVLTF. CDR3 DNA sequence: TGTGCCAGCAGCGTATCGGGGCACTCTGGGGCCAACGTCCTGACTTTC. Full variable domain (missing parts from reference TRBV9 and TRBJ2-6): DSGVTQTPKHLITATGQRVTLRCSPRSGDLSVYWYQQSLDQGLQFLIQYYNGEERAKGNILERFSAQQFPDLHSELNLSSLELGDSALYFCASSVSGHSGANVLTFGAGSRLTVL.

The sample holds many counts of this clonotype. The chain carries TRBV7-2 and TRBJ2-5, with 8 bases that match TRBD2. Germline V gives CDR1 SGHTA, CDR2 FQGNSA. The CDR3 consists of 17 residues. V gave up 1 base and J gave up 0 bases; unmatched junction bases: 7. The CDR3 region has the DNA TGTGCCAGCAGCTTAGTCCCGACTAGCGCCAACCAAGAGACCCAGTACTTC. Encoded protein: CASSLVPTSANQETQYF.

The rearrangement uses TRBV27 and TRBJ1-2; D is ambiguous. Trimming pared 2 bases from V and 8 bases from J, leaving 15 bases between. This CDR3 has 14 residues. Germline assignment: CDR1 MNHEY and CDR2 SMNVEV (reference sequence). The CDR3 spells CASSLKAARYGYTF. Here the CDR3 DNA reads TGTGCCAGCAGTTTAAAGGCCGCCAGGTACGGCTACACCTTC.

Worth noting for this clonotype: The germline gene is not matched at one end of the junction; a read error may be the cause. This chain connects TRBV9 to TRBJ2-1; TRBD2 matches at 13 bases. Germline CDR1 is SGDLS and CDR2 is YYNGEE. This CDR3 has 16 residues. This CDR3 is CVSSVELAGGIDEQFF. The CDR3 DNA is TGTGTCAGCAGCGTAGAACTAGCGGGGGGGATAGATGAGCAGTTCTTC.

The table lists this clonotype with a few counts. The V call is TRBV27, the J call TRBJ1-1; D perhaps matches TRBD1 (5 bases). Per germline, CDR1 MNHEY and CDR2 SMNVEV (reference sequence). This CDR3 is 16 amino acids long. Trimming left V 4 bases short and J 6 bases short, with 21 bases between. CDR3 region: CASSSGAIVYRAEAFF. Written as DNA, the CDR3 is TGTGCCAGCAGTTCCGGGGCCATCGTATATCGGGCTGAAGCTTTCTTT.

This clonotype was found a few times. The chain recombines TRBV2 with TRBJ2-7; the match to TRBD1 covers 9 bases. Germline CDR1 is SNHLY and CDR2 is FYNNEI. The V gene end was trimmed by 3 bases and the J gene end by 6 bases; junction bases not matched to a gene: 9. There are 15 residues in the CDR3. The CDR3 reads CASSDPAQDRGEQYF. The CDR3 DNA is TGTGCCAGCAGTGACCCCGCCCAGGACAGGGGCGAGCAGTACTTC.

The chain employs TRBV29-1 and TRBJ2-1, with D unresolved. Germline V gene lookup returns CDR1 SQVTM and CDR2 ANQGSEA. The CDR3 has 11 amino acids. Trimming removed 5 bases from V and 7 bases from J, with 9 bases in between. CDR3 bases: TGCAGCGTTATAGGGTTGAATGAGCAGTTCTTC. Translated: CSVIGLNEQFF.

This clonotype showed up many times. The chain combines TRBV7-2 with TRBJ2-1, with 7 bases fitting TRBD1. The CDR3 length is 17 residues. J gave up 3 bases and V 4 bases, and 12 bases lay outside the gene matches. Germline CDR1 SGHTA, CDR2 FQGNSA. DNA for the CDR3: TGTGCCAGCAGCTCGGGTCGGGACAGCCTTATCTACAATGAGCAGTTCTTC. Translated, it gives CASSSGRDSLIYNEQFF.

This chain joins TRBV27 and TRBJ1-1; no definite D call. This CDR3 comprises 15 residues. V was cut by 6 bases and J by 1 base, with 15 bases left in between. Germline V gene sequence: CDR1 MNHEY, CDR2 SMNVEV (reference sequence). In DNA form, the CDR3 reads TGTGCCAGCAGCCTTGGGCAGGCGCCGAACACTGAAGCTTTCTTT. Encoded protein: CASSLGQAPNTEAFF.

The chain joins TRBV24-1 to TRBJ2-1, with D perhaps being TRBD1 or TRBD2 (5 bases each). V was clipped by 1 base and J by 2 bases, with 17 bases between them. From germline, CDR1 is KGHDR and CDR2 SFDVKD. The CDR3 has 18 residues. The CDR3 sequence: CATSDFSSFPGPYNEQFF. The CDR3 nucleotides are TGTGCCACCAGTGATTTTTCAAGCTTTCCGGGGCCCTACAATGAGCAGTTCTTC.

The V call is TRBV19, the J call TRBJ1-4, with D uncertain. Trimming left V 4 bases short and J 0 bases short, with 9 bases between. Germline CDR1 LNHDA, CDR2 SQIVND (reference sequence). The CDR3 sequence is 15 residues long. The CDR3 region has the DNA TGTGCCAGTAGTAAGGACGTTGCAACTAATGAAAAACTGTTTTTT. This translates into CASSKDVATNEKLFF.

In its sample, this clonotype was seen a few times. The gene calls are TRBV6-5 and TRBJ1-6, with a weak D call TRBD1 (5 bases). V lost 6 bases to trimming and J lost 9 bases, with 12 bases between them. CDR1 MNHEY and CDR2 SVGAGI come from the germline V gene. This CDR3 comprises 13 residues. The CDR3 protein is CASSPGSGSPLHF. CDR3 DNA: TGTGCCAGCAGCCCAGGGAGTGGTTCACCCCTCCACTTT.

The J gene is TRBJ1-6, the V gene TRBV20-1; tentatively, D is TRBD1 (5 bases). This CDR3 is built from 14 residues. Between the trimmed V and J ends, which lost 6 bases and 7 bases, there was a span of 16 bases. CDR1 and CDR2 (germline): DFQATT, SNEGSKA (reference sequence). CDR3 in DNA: TGCAGTGCCTTCGAGGGGTTCTTGAATTCACCCCTCCACTTT. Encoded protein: CSAFEGFLNSPLHF.

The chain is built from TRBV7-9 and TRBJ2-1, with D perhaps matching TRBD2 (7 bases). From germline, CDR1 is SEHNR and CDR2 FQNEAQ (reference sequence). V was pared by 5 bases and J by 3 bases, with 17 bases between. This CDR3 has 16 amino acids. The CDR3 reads CASSPWGGLYYNEQFF. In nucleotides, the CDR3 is TGTGCCAGCAGCCCCTGGGGGGGGCTATACTACAATGAGCAGTTCTTC.

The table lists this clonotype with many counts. The DNA of the CDR3 is TGTGCCAGCAGCTTAGCTTACCTGAGCACAGATACGCAGTATTTT. Residues: CASSLAYLSTDTQYF. The J gene is TRBJ2-3, the V gene TRBV7-2; D is uncertain. This CDR3 is 15 amino acids long. V lost 0 bases and J lost 0, with 7 bases in between. Germline V gene data show CDR1 as SGHTA and CDR2 as FQGNSA.

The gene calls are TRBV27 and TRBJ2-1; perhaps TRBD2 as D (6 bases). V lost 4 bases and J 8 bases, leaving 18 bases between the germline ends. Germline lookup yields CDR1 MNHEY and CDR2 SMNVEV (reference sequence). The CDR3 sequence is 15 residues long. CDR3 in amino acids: CASSSRDFRPHEQFF. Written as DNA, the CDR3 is TGTGCCAGCAGTTCCCGGGACTTCCGACCACATGAGCAGTTCTTC.